This TCR delta chain derives from a study of γδ T cells in repeated Plasmodium falciparum infection. Findings and limits, study-wide: Repeated controlled infections reportedly drove waves of new clonotype selection in Vdelta2-negative, mostly Vdelta1+, gammadelta repertoires.

TCRdb reanalysed the multiplex PCR reads via CATT. The sample lists 45,000 to 60,000 delta-chain clones; about 1.9% were seen once. CDR1 is GEAIGNYY and CDR2 is EKD in the germline V gene. The CDR3 has 23 residues. With 0 bases removed from V and 0 bases from J, the gap between germline ends came to 26 bases. Points on this clone: Its specificity is unknown. The amino acid sequence in TCRdb belongs to a much larger clone and departs from this DNA's translation at residue 9, likely a sequencing read error; the sequence shown is translated from the DNA.

Vgamma9/Vdelta2+ and Vdelta2-negative gammadelta T cells were flow-sorted from PBMC for bulk sequencing. The chain employs TRDV2 and TRDJ3; the D is unclear. TCRdb carries no J gene annotation; the J gene was assigned here by matching the DNA with germline. The sequence was obtained from a pool of human donors (malaria-infected and uninfected, not separated). The specimen sequenced was gamma-delta T cells from blood. In DNA, the CDR3 is TGTGCCTGTGACACCGCGTTCGTTGCGGGGCCCATCTCCCGCTCCTGGGACACCCGACAGATGTTTTTC. Its translation: CACDTAFVAGPISRSWDTRQMFF.